This T cell receptor beta chain comes out of a study of blood T cell repertoires in COVID-19. The method was immunoSEQ multiplex PCR; TCRdb's version includes in-frame clones alone and lacks a portion of them. The sample holds some 290,000 clones, approximately 91% seen once. From germline, CDR1 is SGHNT and CDR2 YYREEE (reference sequence). Trimming left V 2 bases short and J 8 bases short, with 14 bases between. The CDR3 extends over 14 amino acids. Input material: PBMCs or T cells enriched from blood (not recorded which). The receptor's source is a woman in her 40s with acute COVID-19. The V call is TRBV5-4, the J call TRBJ2-1; D might be TRBD2 (6 bases). The CDR3 DNA reads as TGTGCCAGCAGCTTCGGGGGAAGTAGCGATGAGCAGTTCTTC. Translation gives CASSFGGSSDEQFF.